What follows is one TCR beta chain and its context. The antigen remains unidentified. The data belong to a study of T-cell reconstitution after alpha-beta-depleted transplantation in children. Findings and caveats of the study: When one year had passed after transplant, most T-cell counts and diversity came from newly produced T cells.

This CDR3 has 14 residues. CDR1 and CDR2 (germline): DFQATT, SNEGSKA (reference sequence). The V end was cut by 3 bases, the J end by 1 base, with 11 bases between. Construction of the TCRbeta library involved unique molecular identifiers. A single record per CDR3 protein comes from TCRdb applying MiXCR to the PCR reads. The sample consists of hundreds of thousands of distinct CDR3 sequences, under 20% of them appearing once. The sequencing used PBMCs, mostly from graft donor cells, collected 360 days after TCRalphabeta/CD19-depleted stem cell transplant. The clonotype originates from a boy in the first two years of life who had a stem cell transplant for Wiskott-Aldrich syndrome, so the T cells may come from the graft donor. The chain uses TRBV20-1 and TRBJ2-3, with a weak D call TRBD2 (7 bases). CDR3 amino acids: CSASAGARTDTQYF. Written as DNA, the CDR3 is TGCAGTGCTAGTGCGGGGGCCCGCACAGATACGCAGTATTTT.